The 8 T cell receptor beta chains reported below all come from one sample, sequenced in a study of cytomegalovirus exposure and HLA in healthy donors. Use of 60 Vbeta and 13 Jbeta primers characterized the PCR. Sequencing was performed with immunoSEQ multiplex PCR; in TCRdb, only in-frame clones are kept and a portion is missing. The table shows 50,000 to 60,000 clones, with 70% to 80% occurring only once. Material: PBMCs. All receptors derive from a woman between 40 and 55 years old in good health and CMV-seropositive.

The genes are TRBV18 and TRBJ2-5; D possibly corresponds to TRBD2 (5 bases). The CDR3 sequence is 14 residues long. Trimming pared 5 bases from V and 4 bases from J, leaving 14 bases between. Germline V gives CDR1 KGHSH, CDR2 LQKENI. The CDR3 protein is CASSYDGDGETQYF. The CDR3 nucleotides are TGTGCCAGCTCATACGACGGGGATGGAGAGACCCAGTACTTC.

This clone was counted only a few times. This chain uses TRBV6-6 with TRBJ1-4, with D perhaps matching TRBD1 (5 bases). In germline, CDR1 is MNHNY, CDR2 SVGAGI (reference sequence). Trimming took off 6 bases at V and 8 bases at J, with 13 bases between the two ends. The CDR3 covers 13 residues. CDR3 residues: CASSPYRGEKLFF. CDR3 sequence (DNA): TGTGCCAGCAGCCCTTACCGGGGGGAAAAACTGTTTTTT.

V and J are TRBV5-1 and TRBJ2-2; D may be TRBD2 (5 bases). Germline CDR1 SGHRS, CDR2 YFSETQ. This CDR3 spans 16 amino acids. V shed 4 bases and J shed 2 bases, with 15 bases lying between them. The CDR3 loop is CASSHARDANTGELFF. The CDR3 DNA sequence: TGCGCCAGCAGCCACGCCCGGGATGCAAACACCGGGGAGCTGTTTTTT.

This clone has only one observation. The CDR3 nucleotides are TGTGCCATCAACGCCAGGGTAAATTCACCCCTCCACTTT. Translated: CAINARVNSPLHF. The chain employs TRBV10-3 and TRBJ1-6, with D perhaps matching TRBD1 (5 bases). The CDR3 covers 13 residues. V was pared by 7 bases and J by 7 bases, with 11 bases between. Germline values: CDR1 ENHRY, CDR2 SYGVKD.

The V and J genes are TRBV5-6 and TRBJ2-3; D is unclear. Germline V lookup: CDR1 SGHDT, CDR2 YYEEEE. CDR3 length equals 13 residues. Trimming cost V 4 bases and J 8 bases, with 14 bases left between them. The DNA for the CDR3 is TGTGCCAGCAGCGGTCGGAGTCCGGGTACGCAGTATTTT. Its translation is CASSGRSPGTQYF.

The count of this clone is one. The chain uses TRBV18 and TRBJ2-1; a possible D gene is TRBD1 (6 bases). Germline V gene data show CDR1 as KGHSH and CDR2 as LQKENI. V lost 5 bases and J 0 bases, leaving 17 bases between the germline ends. The CDR3 has 17 amino acids. The DNA for the CDR3 is TGTGCCAGCTCATCCCCTCTAGCAGGGGACTCCTACAATGAGCAGTTCTTC. It yields the protein CASSSPLAGDSYNEQFF.

This clone has just a few counts. CDR3: CASSHSPGQGHGSYNEQFF. The CDR3 bases are TGTGCCAGCAGCCATTCCCCGGGACAGGGTCATGGCTCCTACAATGAGCAGTTCTTC. The V and J genes are TRBV4-2 and TRBJ2-1, with TRBD1 identical over 9 bases. The CDR3 loop spans 19 amino acids. The germline V gene encodes CDR1 LGHNA and CDR2 YNFKEQ. The J segment lost 0 bases and the V segment lost 3 bases, leaving 12 bases of the junction unmatched.

The genes are TRBV10-2 and TRBJ1-2, with TRBD1 matching over 12 bases. Germline V gene lookup returns CDR1 WSHSY and CDR2 SAAADI. The CDR3 sequence is 14 residues long. Trimming at V came to 5 bases and at J to 8 bases, leaving 6 bases not matched to a gene. CDR3 DNA: TGCGCCAGCAGTTTGGGACAGGGGGCGGGAGGCTACACCTTC. The encoded protein is CASSLGQGAGGYTF.